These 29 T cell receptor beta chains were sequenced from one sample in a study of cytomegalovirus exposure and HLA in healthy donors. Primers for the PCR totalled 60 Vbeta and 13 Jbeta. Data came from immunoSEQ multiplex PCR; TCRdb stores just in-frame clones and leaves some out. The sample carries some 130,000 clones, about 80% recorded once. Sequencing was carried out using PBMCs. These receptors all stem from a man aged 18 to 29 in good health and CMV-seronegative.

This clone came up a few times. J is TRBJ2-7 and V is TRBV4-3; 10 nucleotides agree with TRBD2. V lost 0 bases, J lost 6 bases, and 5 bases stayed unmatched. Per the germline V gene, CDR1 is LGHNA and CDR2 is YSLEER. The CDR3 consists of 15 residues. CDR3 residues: CASSQDPSGSGEQYF. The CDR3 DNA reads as TGCGCCAGCAGCCAAGATCCTAGCGGGAGTGGCGAGCAGTACTTC.

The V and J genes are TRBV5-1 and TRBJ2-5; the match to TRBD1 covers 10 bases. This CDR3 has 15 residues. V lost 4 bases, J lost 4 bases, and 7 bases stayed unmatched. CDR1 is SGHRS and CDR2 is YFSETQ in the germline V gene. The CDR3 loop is CASSGQGGWLETQYF. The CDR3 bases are TGCGCCAGCAGCGGACAGGGGGGTTGGTTAGAGACCCAGTACTTC.

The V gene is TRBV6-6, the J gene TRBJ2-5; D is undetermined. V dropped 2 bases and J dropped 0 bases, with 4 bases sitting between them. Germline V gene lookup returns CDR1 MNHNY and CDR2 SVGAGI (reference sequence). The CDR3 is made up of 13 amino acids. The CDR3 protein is CASSYQNQETQYF. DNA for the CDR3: TGTGCCAGCAGTTACCAGAACCAAGAGACCCAGTACTTC.

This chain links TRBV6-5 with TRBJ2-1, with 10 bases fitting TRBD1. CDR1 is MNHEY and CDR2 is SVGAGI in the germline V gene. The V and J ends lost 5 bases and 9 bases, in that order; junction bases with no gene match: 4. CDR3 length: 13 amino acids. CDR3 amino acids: CASSRDRGIEQFF. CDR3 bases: TGTGCCAGCAGTCGGGACAGGGGTATTGAGCAGTTCTTC.

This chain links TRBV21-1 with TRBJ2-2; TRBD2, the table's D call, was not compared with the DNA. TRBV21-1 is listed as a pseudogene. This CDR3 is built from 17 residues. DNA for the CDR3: TGTGCCAGCAGCACCCATCGGAACTATACGGGGACCGGGGAGCTGTTTTTT. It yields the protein CASSTHRNYTGTGELFF.

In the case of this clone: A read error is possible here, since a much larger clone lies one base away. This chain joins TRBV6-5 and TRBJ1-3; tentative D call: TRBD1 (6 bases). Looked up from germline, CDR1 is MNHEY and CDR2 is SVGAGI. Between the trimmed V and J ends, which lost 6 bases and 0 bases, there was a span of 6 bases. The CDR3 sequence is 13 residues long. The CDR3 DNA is TGTGCCAGCAGGGACAGCTCTGGAAACACCATATATTTT. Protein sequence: CASRDSSGNTIYF.

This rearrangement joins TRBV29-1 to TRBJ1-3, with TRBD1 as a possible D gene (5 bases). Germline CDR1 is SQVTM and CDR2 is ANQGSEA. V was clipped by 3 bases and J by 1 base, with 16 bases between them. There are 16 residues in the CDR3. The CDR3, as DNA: TGCAGCGTTGAGTCGGCCGGGGACTTATCTGGAAACACCATATATTTT. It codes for CSVESAGDLSGNTIYF.

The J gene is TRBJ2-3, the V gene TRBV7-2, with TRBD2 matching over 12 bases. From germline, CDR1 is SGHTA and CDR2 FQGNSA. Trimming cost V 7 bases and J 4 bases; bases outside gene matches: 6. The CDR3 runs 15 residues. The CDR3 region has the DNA TGTGCCAGCATCAGGACTAGCGGGATCCCAGATACGCAGTATTTT. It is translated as CASIRTSGIPDTQYF.

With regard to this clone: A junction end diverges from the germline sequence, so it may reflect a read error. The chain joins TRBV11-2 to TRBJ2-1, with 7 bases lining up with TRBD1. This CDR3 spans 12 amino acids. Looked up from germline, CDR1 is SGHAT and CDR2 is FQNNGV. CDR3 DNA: TGTGCCAGCAGCCTAGACAGGGAAGGGGAGTTCTTC. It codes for CASSLDREGEFF.

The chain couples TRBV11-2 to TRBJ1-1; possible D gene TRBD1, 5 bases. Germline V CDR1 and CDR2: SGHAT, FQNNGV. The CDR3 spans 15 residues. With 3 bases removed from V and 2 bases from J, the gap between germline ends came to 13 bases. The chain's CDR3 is CASSFRVGVNTEAFF. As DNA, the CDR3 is TGTGCCAGCAGCTTCAGGGTTGGCGTAAACACTGAAGCTTTCTTT.

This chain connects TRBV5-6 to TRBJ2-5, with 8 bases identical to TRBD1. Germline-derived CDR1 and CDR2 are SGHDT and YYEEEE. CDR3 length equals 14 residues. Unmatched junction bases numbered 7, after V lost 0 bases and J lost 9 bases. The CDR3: CASSLAGGERAQYF. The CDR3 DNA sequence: TGTGCCAGCAGCTTGGCAGGGGGCGAAAGGGCCCAGTACTTC.

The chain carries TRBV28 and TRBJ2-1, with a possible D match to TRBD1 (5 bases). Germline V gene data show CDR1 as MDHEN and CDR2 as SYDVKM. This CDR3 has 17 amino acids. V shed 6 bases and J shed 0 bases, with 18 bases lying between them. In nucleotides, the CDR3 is TGTGCCAGCAGACCATTTCGGAGACAGCGCTCCTACAATGAGCAGTTCTTC. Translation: CASRPFRRQRSYNEQFF.

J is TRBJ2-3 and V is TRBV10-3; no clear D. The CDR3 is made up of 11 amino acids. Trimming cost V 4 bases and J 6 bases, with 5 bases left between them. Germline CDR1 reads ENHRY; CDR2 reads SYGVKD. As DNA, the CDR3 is TGTGCCATCAGTGGGAGCGATACGCAGTATTTT. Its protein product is CAISGSDTQYF.

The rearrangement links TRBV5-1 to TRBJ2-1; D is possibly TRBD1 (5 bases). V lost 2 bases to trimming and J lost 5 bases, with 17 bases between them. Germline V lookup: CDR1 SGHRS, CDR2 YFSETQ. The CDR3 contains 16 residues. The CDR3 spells CASSFLTGTPNNEQFF. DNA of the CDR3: TGCGCCAGCAGCTTTCTCACAGGAACCCCAAACAATGAGCAGTTCTTC.

Here the CDR3 reads CASLPGVPNTGELFF. The CDR3 DNA sequence: TGTGCCAGCCTGCCAGGGGTCCCGAACACCGGGGAGCTGTTTTTT. The chain couples TRBV9 to TRBJ2-2; maybe TRBD1 (6 bases). There are 15 residues in the CDR3. Germline V CDR1 and CDR2: SGDLS, YYNGEE. Trimming removed 7 bases at V and 0 bases at J, with 13 bases between.

CDR3 bases: TGTGCCAGCAGGCTGACAGGGATCGGTAACACCATATATTTT. Its translation is CASRLTGIGNTIYF. The V and J genes are TRBV7-8 and TRBJ1-3; TRBD1 matches at 7 bases. The ends lost 6 bases at V and 7 bases at J; junction bases unmatched: 9. The CDR3 covers 14 residues. In germline, CDR1 is SGHVS, CDR2 FQNEAQ.

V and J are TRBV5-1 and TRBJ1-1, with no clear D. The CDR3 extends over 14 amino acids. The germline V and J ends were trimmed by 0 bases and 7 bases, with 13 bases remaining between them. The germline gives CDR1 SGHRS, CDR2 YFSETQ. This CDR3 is CASSLGEILNEAFF. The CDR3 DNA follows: TGCGCCAGCAGCTTGGGAGAAATACTAAATGAAGCTTTCTTT.

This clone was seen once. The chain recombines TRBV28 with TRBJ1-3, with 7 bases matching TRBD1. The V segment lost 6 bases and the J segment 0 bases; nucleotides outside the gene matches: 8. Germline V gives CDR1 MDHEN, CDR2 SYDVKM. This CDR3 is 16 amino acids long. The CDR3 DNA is TGTGCCAGCAGCCTCGGGACAGTAATCTCTGGAAACACCATATATTTT. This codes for CASSLGTVISGNTIYF.

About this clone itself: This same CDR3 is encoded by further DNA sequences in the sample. CDR3 protein: CASSLQGSNQPQHF. The CDR3 DNA reads as TGTGCCAGCAGTTTACAGGGTAGCAATCAGCCCCAGCATTTT. V and J are TRBV27 and TRBJ1-5, with D perhaps TRBD1 (5 bases). The CDR3 totals 14 residues. Trimming stripped 2 bases from V and 0 bases from J, with 5 bases between. Germline V gives CDR1 MNHEY, CDR2 SMNVEV (reference sequence).

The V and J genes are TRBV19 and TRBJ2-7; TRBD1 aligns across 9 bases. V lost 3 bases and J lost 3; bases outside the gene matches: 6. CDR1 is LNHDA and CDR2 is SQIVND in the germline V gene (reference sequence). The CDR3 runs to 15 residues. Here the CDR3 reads CASSITGQGIYEQYF. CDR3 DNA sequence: TGTGCCAGTAGTATCACCGGACAGGGGATCTACGAGCAGTACTTC.

Here the CDR3 reads CASSSLAGGAEQFF. CDR3 bases: TGTGCCAGCAGCTCACTAGCGGGAGGGGCCGAGCAGTTCTTC. J is TRBJ2-1 and V is TRBV13; 13 positions agree with TRBD2. Germline lookup yields CDR1 PRHDT and CDR2 FYEKMQ (reference sequence). V lost 4 bases and J lost 10; bases outside the gene matches: 4. The CDR3 length is 14 residues.

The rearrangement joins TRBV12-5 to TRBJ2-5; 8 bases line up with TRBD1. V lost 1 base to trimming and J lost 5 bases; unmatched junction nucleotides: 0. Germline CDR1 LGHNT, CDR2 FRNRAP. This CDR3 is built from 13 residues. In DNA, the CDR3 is TGTGCTAGTGGTTTGGGACAGGGGGAGACCCAGTACTTC. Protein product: CASGLGQGETQYF.

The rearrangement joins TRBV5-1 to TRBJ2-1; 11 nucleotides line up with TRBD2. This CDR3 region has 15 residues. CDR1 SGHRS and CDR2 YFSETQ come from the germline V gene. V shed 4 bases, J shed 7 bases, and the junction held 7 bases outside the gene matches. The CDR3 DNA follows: TGCGCCAGCAGCCTAGCGGGAGGATCGACGAATGAGCAGTTCTTC. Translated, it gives CASSLAGGSTNEQFF.

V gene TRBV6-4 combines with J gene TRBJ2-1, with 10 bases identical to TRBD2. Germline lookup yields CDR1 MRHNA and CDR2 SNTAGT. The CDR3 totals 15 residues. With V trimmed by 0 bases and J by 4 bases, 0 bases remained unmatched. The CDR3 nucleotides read TGTGCCAGCAGTGACTCAGCGGGAGGGTACAATGAGCAGTTCTTC. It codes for CASSDSAGGYNEQFF.

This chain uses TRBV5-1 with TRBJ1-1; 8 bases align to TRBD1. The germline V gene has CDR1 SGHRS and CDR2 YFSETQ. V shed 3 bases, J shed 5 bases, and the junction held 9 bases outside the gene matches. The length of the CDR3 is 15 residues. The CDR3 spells CASSWKAGGSTEAFF. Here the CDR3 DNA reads TGCGCCAGCAGCTGGAAGGCAGGGGGCTCTACTGAAGCTTTCTTT.

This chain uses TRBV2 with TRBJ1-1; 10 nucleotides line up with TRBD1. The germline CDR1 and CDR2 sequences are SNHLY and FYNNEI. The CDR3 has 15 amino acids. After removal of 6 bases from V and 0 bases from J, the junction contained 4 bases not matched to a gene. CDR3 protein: CASRGQGTMNTEAFF. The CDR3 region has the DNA TGTGCCAGCAGGGGACAGGGGACCATGAACACTGAAGCTTTCTTT.

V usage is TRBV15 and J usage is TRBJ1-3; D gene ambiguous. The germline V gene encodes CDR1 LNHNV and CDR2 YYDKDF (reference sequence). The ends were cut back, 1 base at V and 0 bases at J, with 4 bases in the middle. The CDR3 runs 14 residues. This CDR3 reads CATSRATSGNTIYF. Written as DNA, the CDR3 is TGTGCCACCAGCAGAGCTACCTCTGGAAACACCATATATTTT.

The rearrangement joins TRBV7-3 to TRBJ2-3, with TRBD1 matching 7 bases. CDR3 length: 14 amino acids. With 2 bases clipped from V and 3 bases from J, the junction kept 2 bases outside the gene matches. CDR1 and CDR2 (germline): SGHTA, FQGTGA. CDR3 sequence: CASSLLTGTDTQYF. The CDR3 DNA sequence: TGTGCCAGCAGCTTACTGACAGGGACAGATACGCAGTATTTT.

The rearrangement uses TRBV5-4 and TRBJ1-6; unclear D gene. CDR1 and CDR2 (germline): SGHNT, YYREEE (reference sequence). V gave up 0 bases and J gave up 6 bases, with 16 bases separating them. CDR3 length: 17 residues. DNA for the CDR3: TGTGCCAGCAGCTTGGGGTCGCAGGCTACCATTAATTCACCCCTCCACTTT. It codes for CASSLGSQATINSPLHF. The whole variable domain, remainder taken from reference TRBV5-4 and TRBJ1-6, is ETGVTQSPTHLIKTRGQQVTLRCSSQSGHNTVSWYQQALGQGPQFIFQYYREEENGRGNFPPRFSGLQFPNYSSELNVNALELDDSALYLCASSLGSQATINSPLHFGNGTRLTVT.